The 16 T cell receptor beta chains below all came from one sample that was sequenced in a study of CD8 T cells in Susac syndrome. A quantity of about 0.5 to 1 ug RNA underwent reverse transcription using random hexamers. TCRdb re-called the immunoSEQ multiplex PCR reads through MiXCR, storing one row per CDR3 protein. The sample contains about 210,000 distinct CDR3 sequences, about 95% of which appear only once. Input material: CD4+ T cells from PBMCs. The receptors originated from a human donor with Susac syndrome.

This clonotype has only a few counts. The gene calls are TRBV12-3 or TRBV12-4 and TRBJ2-5, with 7 bases that match TRBD1. This CDR3 has 15 amino acids. V was clipped by 3 bases and J by 0 bases; unmatched bases: 4. The CDR3 DNA sequence: TGTGCCAGCAGTTTCGGGACAGCCTACCAAGAGACCCAGTACTTC. Encoded protein: CASSFGTAYQETQYF.

The chain combines TRBV30 with TRBJ2-3, with D unclear. This CDR3 contains 13 residues. CDR1 is GTSNPN and CDR2 is SVGIG in the germline V gene (reference sequence). V lost 0 bases and J lost 4, with 8 bases in between. The CDR3 bases are TGTGCCTGGAGTGTCGACGGCCCAGATACGCAGTATTTT. This encodes CAWSVDGPDTQYF.

This chain links TRBV28 with TRBJ2-5; D unresolved. CDR3 length: 13 amino acids. The V gene's germline CDR1 is MDHEN and CDR2 SYDVKM. V shed 4 bases and J shed 10 bases, with 16 bases lying between them. This CDR3 is CASSSLDDLDQYF. CDR3 in DNA: TGTGCCAGCAGTTCCCTAGATGACTTGGACCAGTACTTC.

This clonotype was picked up one time. The rearrangement uses TRBV6-6 and TRBJ1-2; no reliable D call. V was trimmed by 1 base and J by 7 bases, leaving 10 bases between them. The CDR3 has 13 amino acids. In germline, CDR1 is MNHNY, CDR2 SVGAGI (reference sequence). The CDR3, as DNA: TGTGCCAGCAGTTACTATAGTGAAGGTGGCTACACCTTC. Translating it yields CASSYYSEGGYTF.

This clonotype was seen a few times. V gene TRBV20-1 combines with J gene TRBJ2-7; 8 positions agree with TRBD1. CDR3 length equals 13 residues. Trimming at V came to 3 bases and at J to 2 bases, leaving 3 bases not matched to a gene. Per the germline V gene, CDR1 is DFQATT and CDR2 is SNEGSKA (reference sequence). The CDR3 DNA follows: TGCAGTGCTAGCACAGGGGGAGCCTACGAGCAGTACTTC. Translating it yields CSASTGGAYEQYF.

The V gene is TRBV30, the J gene TRBJ1-2; the match to TRBD1 covers 10 bases. This CDR3 has 15 residues. Per the germline V gene, CDR1 is GTSNPN and CDR2 is SVGIG (reference sequence). Trimming took 3 bases from V and 2 from J; bases not matched to a gene: 6. Here the CDR3 reads CAWRGQGDANYGYTF. The CDR3 DNA follows: TGTGCCTGGAGAGGACAGGGGGACGCCAACTATGGCTACACCTTC. The entire variable domain, with the rest obtained from reference TRBV30 and TRBJ1-2, is as follows: SQTIHQWPATLVQPVGSPLSLECTVEGTSNPNLYWYRQAAGRGLQLLFYSVGIGQISSEVPQNLSASRPQDRQFILSSKKLLLSDSGFYLCAWRGQGDANYGYTFGSGTRLTVV.

Only one count was recorded for this clonotype. J is TRBJ1-1 and V is TRBV19; D is unresolved. CDR1 and CDR2 from the germline V gene are LNHDA and SQIVND (reference sequence). The CDR3 runs to 14 residues. Trimming took off 3 bases at V and 2 bases at J, with 10 bases between the two ends. The CDR3 sequence: CASSISAANTEAFF. The CDR3 DNA reads TGTGCCAGTAGTATCAGTGCAGCTAACACTGAAGCTTTCTTT.

The rearrangement joins TRBV30 to TRBJ1-1; no clear D. The CDR3 contains 13 residues. Deletions cut 2 bases from V and 11 bases from J, with 18 bases between. Germline V lookup: CDR1 GTSNPN, CDR2 SVGIG (reference sequence). CDR3: CAWSNAGVLVAFF. In DNA, the CDR3 is TGTGCCTGGAGTAACGCAGGAGTTCTGGTCGCTTTCTTT.

The V gene is TRBV6-1, the J gene TRBJ1-5; D may be TRBD1 (6 bases). The V end lost 6 bases, the J end lost 2 bases, and 17 bases lay between the germline ends. The length of the CDR3 is 16 residues. Germline CDR1 reads MNHNS; CDR2 reads SASEGT. Here the CDR3 DNA reads TGTGCCAGCAGGAACCTACAGGGAGGGGGCAATCAGCCCCAGCATTTT. It codes for CASRNLQGGGNQPQHF.

This sequence joins TRBV30 and TRBJ1-2; 7 positions agree with TRBD1. The CDR3 spans 13 residues. The trim removed 4 bases at V and 8 bases at J, leaving 10 bases unmatched. Germline V gene data show CDR1 as GTSNPN and CDR2 as SVGIG (reference sequence). CDR3 bases: TGTGCCTGGAAGGTTGAGGGGGCTCTCGGCTACACCTTC. Its protein is CAWKVEGALGYTF.

The CDR3, as DNA: TGTGCCTGGGGGAGCGGGCAGGGCGAATCCCATGAGCAGTTCTTC. Translating it yields CAWGSGQGESHEQFF. J is TRBJ2-1 and V is TRBV30, with a tentative D call TRBD2 (6 bases). V was shortened by 5 bases and J by 8 bases, with 22 bases between the two germline ends. The CDR3 length is 15 residues. Germline values: CDR1 GTSNPN, CDR2 SVGIG (reference sequence).

This sequence joins TRBV9 and TRBJ2-6; D might be TRBD1 or TRBD2, each matching 5 bases. The CDR3 length is 16 residues. V shed 3 bases and J shed 2 bases, with 12 bases lying between them. Germline CDR1 and CDR2: SGDLS and YYNGEE. In DNA form, the CDR3 reads TGTGCCAGCAGCGCCCGGGACGGGGCTGGGGCCAACGTCCTGACTTTC. Amino acid sequence: CASSARDGAGANVLTF.

The V and J genes are TRBV9 and TRBJ2-5; 7 nucleotides line up with TRBD1. J was trimmed by 4 bases and V by 1 base; bases with no gene match: 10. CDR1 and CDR2 (germline): SGDLS, YYNGEE. This CDR3 spans 16 amino acids. As DNA, the CDR3 is TGTGCCAGCAGCGTAAGACAGGGCGGAGCGGTAGAGACCCAGTACTTC. It is translated as CASSVRQGGAVETQYF.

The genes are TRBV20-1 and TRBJ1-5; 9 bases map to TRBD1. The J segment lost 6 bases and the V segment lost 1 base, leaving 1 base of the junction unmatched. Germline lookup yields CDR1 DFQATT and CDR2 SNEGSKA (reference sequence). The CDR3 contains 13 residues. This CDR3 reads CSARGQGGQPQHF. The DNA for the CDR3 is TGCAGTGCTAGAGGACAGGGGGGTCAGCCCCAGCATTTT.

The chain recombines TRBV7-9 with TRBJ1-5; D not resolved. CDR1 and CDR2 (germline): SEHNR, FQNEAQ (reference sequence). Trimming pared 5 bases from V and 7 bases from J, leaving 12 bases between. The CDR3 has 13 residues. The CDR3 DNA follows: TGTGCCAGCAGCCCGAGCGGGTTCCAGCCCCAGCATTTT. Amino acid sequence: CASSPSGFQPQHF.

The chain is built from TRBV29-1 and TRBJ2-3; the match to TRBD2 covers 14 bases. The CDR3 runs 18 residues. Germline assignment: CDR1 SQVTM and CDR2 ANQGSEA. J gave up 6 bases and V 3 bases, and 14 bases lay outside the gene matches. The CDR3 nucleotides read TGCAGCGTTGAGAGGGAAGGGGGGACTAGCGGGGGCGCGGATACGCAGTATTTT. It yields the protein CSVEREGGTSGGADTQYF.